A single T cell receptor beta chain is shown here with its context. What it recognizes is unknown. The sample originates from a study of cytomegalovirus exposure and HLA in healthy donors. Overall study findings and caveats: Sequencing had likely introduced a cluster of highly shared sequence variants as an artifact. Fewer than 20,000 TCR beta sequences were associated with HLA alleles at 0.05 false discovery rate in a later analysis.

The PCR used 60 Vbeta and 13 Jbeta primers. Clones were sequenced by immunoSEQ multiplex PCR, and TCRdb holds only the in-frame ones, with some missing. The sample records approximately 100,000 clones, approximately 79% being singletons. Sequenced: PBMCs. The receptor was isolated from a male donor in good health and CMV-seronegative.

CDR3 region: CASSPRTGVTQETQYF. Written as DNA, the CDR3 is TGTGCCAGCAGCCCCCGGACAGGGGTTACCCAAGAGACCCAGTACTTC. V and J are TRBV5-4 and TRBJ2-5; 9 positions match TRBD1. Trimming took 4 bases from V and 1 from J; bases not matched to a gene: 8. This CDR3 has 16 residues. Germline lookup yields CDR1 SGHNT and CDR2 YYREEE (reference sequence).